This T cell receptor (beta chain) was observed in a study of blood T cells in healthy people across ages. Study-wide points: More naive CD4+ cells and higher diversity marked long-lived donors relative to aged donors. TCR beta diversity per million T cells fell roughly linearly with age.

Every sample had a minimum of 6.5 million PBMCs isolated. Trimming shortened V by 6 bases and J by 1 base, and 14 bases separated the two germline ends. CDR3 size: 14 residues. Germline assignment: CDR1 SGHKS and CDR2 YYEKEE (reference sequence). This clonotype came up a few times. Its specificity is unknown. Using a J-beta primer mix together with a sample-barcoded 5' primer, a second PCR was run for roughly 6 to 11 cycles. TCRdb processed the 5' RACE reads anew with MiXCR; each CDR3 protein has one entry. The sample includes 750,000 or so distinct CDR3 sequences, just under 25% of them seen just once. Another study also made use of these data, one on T cells of mothers and their children.

The sample was blood. The J gene is TRBJ2-7, the V gene TRBV5-5; D is uncertain. This clonotype was sampled from a boy aged 5-17 years in good health. The CDR3 loop reads CASTPEPTSYEQYF. CDR3 nucleotides: TGTGCCAGCACCCCGGAACCAACTTCCTACGAGCAGTACTTC.